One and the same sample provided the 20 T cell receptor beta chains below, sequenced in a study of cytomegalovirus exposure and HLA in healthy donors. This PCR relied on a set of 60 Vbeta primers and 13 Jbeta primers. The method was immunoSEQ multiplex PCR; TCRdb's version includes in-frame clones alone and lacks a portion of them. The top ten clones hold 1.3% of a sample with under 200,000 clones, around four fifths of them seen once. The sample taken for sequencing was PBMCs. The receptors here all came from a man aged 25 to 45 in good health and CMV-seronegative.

CDR3 in DNA: TGTGCCAGCAGCTTACCCCTTAGACTAGTTCCCGGGGAGCTGTTTTTT. Its translation: CASSLPLRLVPGELFF. The rearrangement joins TRBV11-2 to TRBJ2-2; D is perhaps TRBD2 (6 bases). The CDR3 covers 16 residues. Germline V lookup: CDR1 SGHAT, CDR2 FQNNGV. V lost 2 bases and J 6 bases, leaving 16 bases between the germline ends.

The CDR3 bases are TGTGCCAGCAGCTTGGGGGGTAGCGCTAATGAGCAGTTCTTC. This codes for CASSLGGSANEQFF. The genes are TRBV7-2 and TRBJ2-1, with a tentative D call TRBD2 (6 bases). V shed 3 bases and J shed 7 bases, with 13 bases lying between them. The CDR3 length is 14 residues. The V gene's germline CDR1 is SGHTA and CDR2 FQGNSA.

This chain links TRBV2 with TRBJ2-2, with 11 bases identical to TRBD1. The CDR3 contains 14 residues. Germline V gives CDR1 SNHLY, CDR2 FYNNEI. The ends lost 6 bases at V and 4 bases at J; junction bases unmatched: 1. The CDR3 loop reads CASRGTGGTGELFF. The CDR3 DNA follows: TGTGCCAGCAGAGGGACAGGGGGCACCGGGGAGCTGTTTTTT. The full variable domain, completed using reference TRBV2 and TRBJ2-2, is EPEVTQTPSHQVTQMGQEVILRCVPISNHLYFYWYRQILGQKVEFLVSFYNNEISEKSEIFDDQFSVERPDGSNFTLKIRSTKLEDSAMYFCASRGTGGTGELFFGEGSRLTVL.

The CDR3 nucleotides are TGTGCCAGCAGTTGGGACAGGGTCGGTGAAAAACTGTTTTTT. It codes for CASSWDRVGEKLFF. The chain links TRBV6-6 to TRBJ1-4, with 9 bases matching TRBD1. Germline CDR1 is MNHNY and CDR2 is SVGAGI (reference sequence). Trimming took 4 bases from V and 7 from J; bases not matched to a gene: 4. This CDR3 is 14 amino acids long.

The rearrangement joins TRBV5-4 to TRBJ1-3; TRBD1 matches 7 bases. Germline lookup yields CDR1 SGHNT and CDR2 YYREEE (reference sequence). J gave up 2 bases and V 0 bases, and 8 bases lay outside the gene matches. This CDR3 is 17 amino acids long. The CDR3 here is CASSLAVTTGAGNTIYF. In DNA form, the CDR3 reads TGTGCCAGCAGCTTGGCGGTAACTACAGGGGCTGGAAACACCATATATTTT.

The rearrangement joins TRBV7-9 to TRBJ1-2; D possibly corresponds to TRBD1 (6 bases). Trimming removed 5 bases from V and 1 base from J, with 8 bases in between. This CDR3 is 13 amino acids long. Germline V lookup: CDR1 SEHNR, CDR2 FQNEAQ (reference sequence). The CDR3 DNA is TGTGCCAGCAGCCCAGGGGATAACTATGGCTACACCTTC. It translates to CASSPGDNYGYTF.

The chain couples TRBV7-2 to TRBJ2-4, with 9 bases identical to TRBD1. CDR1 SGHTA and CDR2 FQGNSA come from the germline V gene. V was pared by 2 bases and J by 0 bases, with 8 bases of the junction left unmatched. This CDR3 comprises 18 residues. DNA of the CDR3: TGTGCCAGCAGCTTAAGGGACAGGGTGCTCCAAGCCAAAAACATTCAGTACTTC. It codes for CASSLRDRVLQAKNIQYF.

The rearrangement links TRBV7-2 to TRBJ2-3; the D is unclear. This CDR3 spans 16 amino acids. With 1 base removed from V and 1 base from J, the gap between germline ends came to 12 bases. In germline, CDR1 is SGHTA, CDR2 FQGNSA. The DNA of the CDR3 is TGTGCCAGCAGCTTAGGTCGGGTTTCACGCACAGATACGCAGTATTTT. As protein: CASSLGRVSRTDTQYF.

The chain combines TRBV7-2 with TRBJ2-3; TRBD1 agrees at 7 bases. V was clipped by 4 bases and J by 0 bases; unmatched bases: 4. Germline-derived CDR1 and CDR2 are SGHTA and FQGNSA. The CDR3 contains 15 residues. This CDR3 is CASSSTGESTDTQYF. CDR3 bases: TGTGCCAGCAGCTCAACAGGGGAGAGCACAGATACGCAGTATTTT.

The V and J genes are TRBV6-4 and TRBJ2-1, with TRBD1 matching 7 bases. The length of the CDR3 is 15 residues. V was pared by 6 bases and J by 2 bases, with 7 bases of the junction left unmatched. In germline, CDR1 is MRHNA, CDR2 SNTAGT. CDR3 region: CASSDGGQPYNEQFF. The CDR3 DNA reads TGTGCCAGCAGCGATGGGGGACAGCCCTACAATGAGCAGTTCTTC.

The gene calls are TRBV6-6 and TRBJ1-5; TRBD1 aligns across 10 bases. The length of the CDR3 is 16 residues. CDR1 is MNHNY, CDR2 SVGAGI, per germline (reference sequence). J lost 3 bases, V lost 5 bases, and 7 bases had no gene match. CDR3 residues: CASSPAGTGDNQPQHF. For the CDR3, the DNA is TGTGCCAGCAGTCCGGCCGGGACAGGGGACAATCAGCCCCAGCATTTT.

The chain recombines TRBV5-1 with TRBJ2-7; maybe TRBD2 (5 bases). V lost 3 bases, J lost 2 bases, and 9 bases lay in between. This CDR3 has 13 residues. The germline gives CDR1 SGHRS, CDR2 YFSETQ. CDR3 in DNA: TGCGCCAGCAGCTCCCCCGGGGCCTACGAGCAGTACTTC. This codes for CASSSPGAYEQYF.

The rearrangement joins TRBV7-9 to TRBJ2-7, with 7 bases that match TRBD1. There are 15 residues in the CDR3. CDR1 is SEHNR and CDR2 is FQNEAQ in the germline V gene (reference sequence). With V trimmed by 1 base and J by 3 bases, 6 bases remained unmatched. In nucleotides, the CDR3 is TGTGCCAGCAGCTTAGGAGACAGGGACCTCTACGAGCAGTACTTC. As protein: CASSLGDRDLYEQYF.

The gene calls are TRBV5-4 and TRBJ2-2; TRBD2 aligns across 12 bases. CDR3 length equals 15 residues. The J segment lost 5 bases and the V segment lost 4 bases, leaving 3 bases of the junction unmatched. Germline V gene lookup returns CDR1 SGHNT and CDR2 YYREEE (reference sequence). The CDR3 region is CASSGLAGQTGELFF. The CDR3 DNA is TGTGCCAGCAGCGGACTAGCGGGGCAAACCGGGGAGCTGTTTTTT.

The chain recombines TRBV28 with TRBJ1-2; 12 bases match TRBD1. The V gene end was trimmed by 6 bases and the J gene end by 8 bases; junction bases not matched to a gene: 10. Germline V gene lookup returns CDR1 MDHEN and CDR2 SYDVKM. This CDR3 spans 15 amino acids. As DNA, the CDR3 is TGTGCCAGCAGACTTCCGGGACAGGGGGCGCGGGGCTACACCTTC. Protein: CASRLPGQGARGYTF.

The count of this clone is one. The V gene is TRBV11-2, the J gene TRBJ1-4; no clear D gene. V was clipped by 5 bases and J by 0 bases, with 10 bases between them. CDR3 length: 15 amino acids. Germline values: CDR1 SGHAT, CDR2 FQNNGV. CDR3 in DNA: TGTGCCAGCAGCAGCCGCGTATCAACTAATGAAAAACTGTTTTTT. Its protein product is CASSSRVSTNEKLFF.

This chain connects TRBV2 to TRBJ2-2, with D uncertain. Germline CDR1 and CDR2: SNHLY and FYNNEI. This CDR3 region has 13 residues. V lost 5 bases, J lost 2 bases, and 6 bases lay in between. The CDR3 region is CASSNLNTGELFF. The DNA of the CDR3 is TGTGCCAGCAGTAACTTAAACACCGGGGAGCTGTTTTTT.

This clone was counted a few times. CDR3 nucleotides: TGTGCCAGCAGCTTCGGGGGGAACACTGAAGCTTTCTTT. This codes for CASSFGGNTEAFF. The chain recombines TRBV7-6 with TRBJ1-1; weak D call: TRBD1 (5 bases). Germline lookup yields CDR1 SGHVS and CDR2 FNYEAQ. The CDR3 contains 13 residues. Trimming shortened V by 3 bases and J by 1 base, and 6 bases separated the two germline ends.

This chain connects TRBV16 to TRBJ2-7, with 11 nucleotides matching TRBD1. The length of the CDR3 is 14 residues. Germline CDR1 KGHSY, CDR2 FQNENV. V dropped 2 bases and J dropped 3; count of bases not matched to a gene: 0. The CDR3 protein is CASSQGTGGYEQYF. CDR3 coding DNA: TGTGCCAGCAGCCAAGGGACAGGGGGCTACGAGCAGTACTTC.

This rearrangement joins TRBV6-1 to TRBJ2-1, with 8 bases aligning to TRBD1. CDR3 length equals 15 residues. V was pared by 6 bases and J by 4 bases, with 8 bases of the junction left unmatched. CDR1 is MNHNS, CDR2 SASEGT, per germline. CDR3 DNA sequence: TGTGCCAGCAGGTGGACAGGGCCCGCTTACAATGAGCAGTTCTTC. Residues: CASRWTGPAYNEQFF.